This note documents a single TCR beta chain sequence. Measured with immunoSEQ multiplex PCR; TCRdb has only the in-frame clones, and not every one. The sample has roughly 250,000 clones; approximately 85% are singletons. In Cohort 3, a recovered donor had either two negative PCRs, clearance, or symptom resolution. The CDR3 extends over 18 amino acids. V was trimmed by 5 bases and J by 3 bases, leaving 25 bases between them. Germline CDR1 reads PRHDT; CDR2 reads FYEKMQ (reference sequence). The sample comes from a study of blood T cell repertoires in COVID-19. About the research overall: COVID-19 samples, acute and convalescent, were from the United States, Italy and Spain.

This TCR was sampled from a woman in her twenties or thirties who had recovered from COVID-19. Sequenced material: PBMCs or T cells enriched from blood (not recorded which). The chain has TRBV13 and TRBJ1-1, with a tentative D call TRBD1 (5 bases). The CDR3 sequence is CASSRVGEARGRDTEAFF. The CDR3 region has the DNA TGTGCCAGCAGCAGGGTGGGGGAGGCAAGGGGTCGCGACACTGAAGCTTTCTTT.